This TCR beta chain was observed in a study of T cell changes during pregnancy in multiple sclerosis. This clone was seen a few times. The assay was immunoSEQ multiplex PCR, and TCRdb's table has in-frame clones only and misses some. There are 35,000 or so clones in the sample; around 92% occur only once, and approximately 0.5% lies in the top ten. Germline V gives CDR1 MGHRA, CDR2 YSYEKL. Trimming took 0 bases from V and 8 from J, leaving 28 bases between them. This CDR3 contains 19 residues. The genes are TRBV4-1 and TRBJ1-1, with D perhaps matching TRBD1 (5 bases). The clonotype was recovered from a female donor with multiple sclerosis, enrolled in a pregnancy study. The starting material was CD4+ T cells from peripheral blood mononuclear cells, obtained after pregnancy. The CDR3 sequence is CASSQDFPAGGVGFREAFF. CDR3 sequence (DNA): TGCGCCAGCAGCCAAGATTTTCCCGCCGGGGGGGTTGGTTTCAGGGAAGCTTTCTTT.